The entry below gives a single T cell receptor beta chain sequence along with its context. Its specificity is not known. This record belongs to a study of shared clonotypes between healthy human individuals. The overall study: Aged 18 to 49, the donors were a couple of women and a few men. General study results and limits: Several donors showed sharing of about 4.6% of naive CD4 clonotypes. Clonotype sharing levels among donors were expected to vary with sequencing depth.

Execution of the assay was at deep level. The protocol was immunoSEQ multiplex PCR, while the TCRdb copy is restricted to in-frame clones and leaves out a portion. This table has some 2 million clones, around 95% appearing once. The CDR3 contains 15 residues. Germline V gene lookup returns CDR1 SNHLY and CDR2 FYNNEI. With V trimmed by 6 bases and J by 3 bases, 8 bases remained unmatched. V and J are TRBV2 and TRBJ2-1; 7 bases fit TRBD2. This receptor was obtained from a man between 18 and 29 years old in good health. Sequencing input: naive CD4+ T cells sorted from blood. Specified subset: CD45RA+ positively selected. CDR3 in amino acids: CASRSTSRDYNEQFF. The CDR3 DNA follows: TGTGCCAGCAGATCGACTAGCAGAGACTACAATGAGCAGTTCTTC. Full variable domain (missing parts from reference TRBV2 and TRBJ2-1): EPEVTQTPSHQVTQMGQEVILRCVPISNHLYFYWYRQILGQKVEFLVSFYNNEISEKSEIFDDQFSVERPDGSNFTLKIRSTKLEDSAMYFCASRSTSRDYNEQFFGPGTRLTVL.